Listed below are T cell receptor beta chains from one sample, sequenced in a study of glioma-infiltrating T cells after dendritic cell vaccination. TCRdb's copy holds only in-frame clones and misses some; the assay was immunoSEQ multiplex PCR. Here the sample spans 75,000 to 100,000 clones, about four fifths being singletons. The specimen comprised blood, sampled before dendritic cell vaccination. The receptors come from a human donor with glioblastoma. The CDR3 runs from the conserved cysteine through the conserved F or W. The D gene is left open where the match is weak. Only part of the rows carry a size: once, few, many, or a class if the clone is expanded.

V gene	J gene	D gene	clone size	CDR3 protein	CDR3 DNA
TRBV5-1	TRBJ1-3	-	few	CASSFQGGNTIYF	TGCGCCAGCAGCTTCCAGGGTGGAAACACCATATATTTT
TRBV5-4	TRBJ2-4	TRBD1	few	CASSFGTDKAKNIQYF	TGTGCCAGCAGCTTCGGGACAGATAAAGCCAAAAACATTCAGTACTTC
TRBV5-1	TRBJ2-1	TRBD2	once	CASSLGDGGGYNEQFF	TGCGCCAGCAGCTTGGGGGACGGGGGGGGCTACAATGAGCAGTTCTTC
TRBV27	TRBJ1-2	TRBD1	few	CASSLQGGNYGYTF	TGTGCCAGCAGTTTACAGGGGGGTAACTATGGCTACACCTTC
TRBV18	TRBJ1-2	-	-	CASSPTPDSLNYGYTF	TGTGCCAGCTCACCGACGCCGGACAGTCTTAACTATGGCTACACCTTC
TRBV4-1	TRBJ1-2	-	-	CASSQGLPWDYGGYTF	TGCGCCAGCAGCCAAGGCCTCCCCTGGGACTATGGAGGCTACACCTTC
TRBV5-1	TRBJ1-1	-	-	CASSLELFSVGTEAFF	TGCGCCAGCAGCTTGGAGCTGTTTTCTGTCGGCACTGAAGCTTTCTTT
TRBV2	TRBJ1-1	-	-	CASSEATGNTEAFF	TGTGCCAGCAGTGAAGCTACAGGGAACACTGAAGCTTTCTTT
TRBV5-6	TRBJ2-7	TRBD1	-	CASSRDRGEQYF	TGTGCCAGCAGCCGCGACAGGGGCGAGCAGTACTTC
TRBV2	TRBJ1-1	-	-	CASSLTATKNTEAFF	TGTGCCAGCAGTTTAACAGCAACAAAGAACACTGAAGCTTTCTTT
TRBV19	TRBJ2-7	-	-	CASSILGDGTYEQYF	TGTGCCAGTAGTATATTAGGCGACGGGACCTACGAGCAGTACTTC
TRBV29-1	TRBJ2-3	-	-	CSVVGTIILSTDTQYF	TGCAGCGTTGTAGGGACAATAATATTAAGCACAGATACGCAGTATTTT
TRBV9	TRBJ1-1	-	-	CASSGRSTEAFF	TGTGCCAGCAGCGGGCGGAGCACTGAAGCTTTCTTT
TRBV14	TRBJ1-6	-	-	CASSPILPEGSPLHF	TGTGCCAGCAGCCCCATTCTCCCCGAGGGTTCACCCCTCCACTTT
TRBV29-1	TRBJ1-2	TRBD1	few	CSVGTGVGYGYTF	TGCAGCGTCGGGACAGGGGTTGGCTATGGCTACACCTTC
TRBV27	TRBJ2-1	TRBD2	-	CASSFRTSGRSYNEQFF	TGTGCCAGCAGTTTCCGGACTAGCGGGAGGTCCTACAATGAGCAGTTCTTC
TRBV29-1	TRBJ1-1	-	-	CSVELAGKWNTEAFF	TGCAGCGTTGAGTTAGCGGGCAAGTGGAACACTGAAGCTTTCTTT
TRBV9	TRBJ2-7	-	-	CASSVEISSYEQYF	TGTGCCAGCAGCGTAGAAATCAGCTCCTACGAGCAGTACTTC
TRBV28	TRBJ1-2	-	-	CASSPLGGAMFGYTF	TGTGCCAGCAGTCCCCTAGGGGGGGCAATGTTTGGCTACACCTTC
TRBV6-5	TRBJ2-7	-	-	CASSPVSYEQYF	TGTGCCAGCAGCCCGGTTTCCTACGAGCAGTACTTC
TRBV10-3	TRBJ2-3	TRBD1	-	CAISEGQESTDTQYF	TGTGCCATCAGTGAGGGACAGGAAAGCACAGATACGCAGTATTTT
TRBV5-1	TRBJ2-7	TRBD1	-	CASSRGQILDSYEQYF	TGCGCCAGCAGCCGGGGACAGATCCTAGACTCCTACGAGCAGTACTTC
TRBV5-1	TRBJ2-1	TRBD2	-	CASSLGLAGGGKSYNEQFF	TGCGCCAGCAGCTTGGGACTAGCGGGAGGGGGGAAGTCCTACAATGAGCAGTTCTTC
TRBV7-2	TRBJ1-2	TRBD1	-	CASSLGQGSYGYTF	TGTGCCAGCAGCTTAGGACAGGGGTCCTATGGCTACACCTTC
TRBV30	TRBJ2-2	-	once	CAWSVSRKGWTGELFF	TGTGCCTGGAGTGTATCTCGGAAGGGGTGGACCGGGGAGCTGTTTTTT
TRBV15	TRBJ1-6	TRBD1	-	CATTRDRTSPLHF	TGTGCCACCACCAGGGACAGGACTTCACCCCTCCACTTT
TRBV5-4	TRBJ2-7	-	-	CASSLGARELYF	TGTGCCAGCAGCTTGGGGGCCCGGGAGCTCTACTTC
TRBV30	TRBJ1-2	TRBD1	-	CACRDRARYGYTF	TGTGCCTGCCGGGACAGGGCTAGATATGGCTACACCTTC
TRBV5-1	TRBJ1-3	-	-	CASSSSGGATGNTIYF	TGCGCCAGCAGCTCTTCCGGGGGAGCAACTGGAAACACCATATATTTT
TRBV30	TRBJ2-7	TRBD1	few	CAWSITGGGYEQYF	TGTGCCTGGAGTATAACAGGGGGCGGCTACGAGCAGTACTTC
TRBV19	TRBJ2-7	-	-	CASRGFSEQYF	TGTGCCTCTAGGGGGTTTTCCGAGCAGTACTTC
TRBV6-1	TRBJ2-2	-	-	CASTQVRTGELFF	TGTGCCAGCACTCAAGTGCGGACCGGGGAGCTGTTTTTT
TRBV2	TRBJ1-4	-	once	CASSDLGATNEKLFF	TGTGCCAGCAGTGACCTCGGTGCAACTAATGAAAAACTGTTTTTT